This entry lists 30 T cell receptor beta chains sequenced from one sample in a study of blood T cell repertoires in COVID-19. This table comes from immunoSEQ multiplex PCR, and its TCRdb copy is limited to in-frame clones, with some not included. The sample includes about 220,000 clones, just under 85% of them seen just once. The material sequenced was PBMCs or T cells enriched from blood (not recorded which). Source of these receptors: a middle-aged woman with acute COVID-19.

The chain recombines TRBV9 with TRBJ2-2; no clear D gene. Germline V gene lookup returns CDR1 SGDLS and CDR2 YYNGEE. V lost 1 base, J lost 2 bases, and 15 bases lay in between. CDR3 length: 17 amino acids. In nucleotides, the CDR3 is TGTGCCAGCAGCGTAAAGGTTAGCTGGTACAACACCGGGGAGCTGTTTTTT. It codes for CASSVKVSWYNTGELFF.

The chain uses TRBV11-2 and TRBJ1-2; D is uncertain. V shed 0 bases and J shed 1 base, with 6 bases lying between them. CDR3 length: 14 amino acids. The germline CDR1 and CDR2 sequences are SGHAT and FQNNGV. The DNA for the CDR3 is TGTGCCAGCAGCTTAGAAAACAGTAACTATGGCTACACCTTC. This translates into CASSLENSNYGYTF. Based on the CDR3 plus reference TRBV11-2 and TRBJ1-2, the full variable domain is EAGVAQSPRYKIIEKRQSVAFWCNPISGHATLYWYQQILGQGPKLLIQFQNNGVVDDSQLPKDRFSAERLKGVDSTLKIQPAKLEDSAVYLCASSLENSNYGYTFGSGTRLTVV.

The chain uses TRBV29-1 and TRBJ2-1; 8 nucleotides align to TRBD2. Per the germline V gene, CDR1 is SQVTM and CDR2 is ANQGSEA. CDR3 size: 13 residues. V was clipped by 3 bases and J by 7 bases; unmatched bases: 5. CDR3 nucleotides: TGCAGCGTTGAGATGGGCGGGAGGAATGAGCAGTTCTTC. Translated, it gives CSVEMGGRNEQFF.

The J gene is TRBJ2-2, the V gene TRBV29-1; D call uncertain. The CDR3 contains 13 residues. V lost 7 bases and J 0 bases, leaving 9 bases between the germline ends. The germline gives CDR1 SQVTM, CDR2 ANQGSEA. As DNA, the CDR3 is TGCAGCGGAGTTCGATCGAACACCGGGGAGCTGTTTTTT. It encodes CSGVRSNTGELFF.

The gene calls are TRBV9 and TRBJ2-7; 7 nucleotides align to TRBD2. V trimming: 0 bases; J trimming: 3 bases; junction bases outside the gene matches: 9. Germline lookup yields CDR1 SGDLS and CDR2 YYNGEE. This CDR3 has 16 residues. CDR3 amino acids: CASSVDWEGPFYEQYF. The CDR3 DNA sequence: TGTGCCAGCAGCGTAGACTGGGAGGGCCCCTTCTACGAGCAGTACTTC.

V gene TRBV9 combines with J gene TRBJ1-2; weak D call: TRBD1 (6 bases). V was trimmed by 5 bases and J by 4 bases, leaving 12 bases between them. The germline V gene has CDR1 SGDLS and CDR2 YYNGEE. CDR3 length equals 13 residues. For the CDR3, the DNA is TGTGCCAGCAGAGGTAGGGGGAGCTATGGCTACACCTTC. Translation: CASRGRGSYGYTF.

The CDR3 DNA reads TGTGCCAGTGAGGGACAGGGAAGTCAGCCCCAGCATTTT. It yields the protein CASEGQGSQPQHF. V usage is TRBV19 and J usage is TRBJ1-5; 9 bases match TRBD1. The CDR3 runs to 13 residues. Germline V gene sequence: CDR1 LNHDA, CDR2 SQIVND (reference sequence). The ends lost 8 bases at V and 6 bases at J; junction bases unmatched: 5.

This chain links TRBV5-3 with TRBJ1-1, with a tentative D call TRBD1 (5 bases). TRBV5-3 is identified as an open reading frame with a role that is uncertain. V was trimmed by 4 bases and J by 2 bases, leaving 15 bases between them. This CDR3 is built from 15 residues. In DNA, the CDR3 is TGTGCCAGAAGCGGGGCGGACACCTTAAACACTGAAGCTTTCTTT. Translated, it gives CARSGADTLNTEAFF.

The chain employs TRBV3-1 (or the pseudogene TRBV3-2) and TRBJ2-1, with 7 bases matching TRBD2. This CDR3 has 15 amino acids. Germline V CDR1 and CDR2: LGHDT, YNNKEL (reference sequence). V dropped 1 base and J dropped 4; count of bases not matched to a gene: 4. The DNA for the CDR3 is TGTGCCAGCAGCCAAGGGGTAGCGGGTTACAATGAGCAGTTCTTC. This codes for CASSQGVAGYNEQFF.

This chain uses TRBV27 with TRBJ2-5, with 7 bases lining up with TRBD1. Trimming removed 1 base from V and 2 bases from J; junction bases left unmatched: 4. In germline, CDR1 is MNHEY, CDR2 SMNVEV (reference sequence). The CDR3 has 15 amino acids. CDR3 region: CASSLYRGQQETQYF. In DNA form, the CDR3 reads TGTGCCAGCAGTTTATACCGGGGACAGCAAGAGACCCAGTACTTC.

Here the CDR3 reads CASSSIQGNSPLHF. The CDR3, as DNA: TGTGCCAGCAGTTCAATACAGGGAAATTCACCCCTCCACTTT. V usage is TRBV7-2 and J usage is TRBJ1-6; TRBD1 is a possible D gene (6 bases). Trimming took 6 bases from V and 7 from J, leaving 13 bases between them. Germline V CDR1 and CDR2: SGHTA, FQGNSA. This CDR3 has 14 amino acids.

The CDR3 DNA reads TGTGCCAGCAACCTTCTTCTTGTCCCGGTGCTGAACACTGAAGCTTTCTTT. The encoded protein is CASNLLLVPVLNTEAFF. V and J are TRBV7-6 and TRBJ1-1, with no clear D. The CDR3 runs 17 residues. Trimming took off 7 bases at V and 0 bases at J, with 21 bases between the two ends. The germline gives CDR1 SGHVS, CDR2 FNYEAQ.

This clone has a handful of counts. The CDR3 protein is CASRSTGGRQPQHF. For the CDR3, the DNA is TGTGCCAGCAGGTCAACAGGGGGCCGTCAGCCCCAGCATTTT. V and J are TRBV2 and TRBJ1-5; TRBD1 matches at 9 bases. The CDR3 spans 14 residues. The ends lost 6 bases at V and 6 bases at J; junction bases unmatched: 6. CDR1 SNHLY and CDR2 FYNNEI come from the germline V gene. Supplemented by reference TRBV2 and TRBJ1-5, the full variable domain reads EPEVTQTPSHQVTQMGQEVILRCVPISNHLYFYWYRQILGQKVEFLVSFYNNEISEKSEIFDDQFSVERPDGSNFTLKIRSTKLEDSAMYFCASRSTGGRQPQHFGDGTRLSIL.

The sample holds many counts of this clone. The CDR3 bases are TGTGCCAGCAAAATTGCCGGGACAGGGGACACTGAAGCTTTCTTT. Translating it yields CASKIAGTGDTEAFF. The V call is TRBV6-5, the J call TRBJ1-1; 10 bases line up with TRBD1. The V and J ends lost 7 bases and 3 bases, in that order; junction bases with no gene match: 8. CDR3 length equals 15 residues. Germline CDR1 MNHEY, CDR2 SVGAGI.

This chain links TRBV28 with TRBJ1-1, with TRBD1 as a possible D gene (6 bases). The CDR3 has 13 residues. CDR1 is MDHEN and CDR2 is SYDVKM in the germline V gene. The V end was cut by 6 bases, the J end by 4 bases, with 12 bases between. The CDR3 sequence: CASRLLQGTEAFF. The CDR3 DNA sequence: TGTGCCAGCAGACTACTACAGGGCACTGAAGCTTTCTTT.

The chain couples TRBV7-6 to TRBJ2-4; 9 bases are a match to TRBD2. Per the germline V gene, CDR1 is SGHVS and CDR2 is FNYEAQ. V lost 0 bases, J lost 6 bases, and 12 bases stayed unmatched. CDR3 length: 18 amino acids. The CDR3 region has the DNA TGTGCCAGCAGCTTAGCGGAGCGCGGGAGGGCCGAGGTAAACATTCAGTACTTC. As protein: CASSLAERGRAEVNIQYF.

The chain joins TRBV5-1 to TRBJ1-2; D not certain. The length of the CDR3 is 15 residues. V was pared by 3 bases and J by 4 bases, with 16 bases between. The germline gives CDR1 SGHRS, CDR2 YFSETQ. DNA for the CDR3: TGCGCCAGCAGCTCCGGTTTCGGGGTAGGCTATGGCTACACCTTC. Amino acids: CASSSGFGVGYGYTF.

The rearrangement joins TRBV5-5 to TRBJ2-7, with 7 bases matching TRBD1. The V segment lost 0 bases and the J segment 0 bases; nucleotides outside the gene matches: 3. Germline V lookup: CDR1 SGHKS, CDR2 YYEKEE (reference sequence). The CDR3 covers 15 residues. This CDR3 is CASSLGGDSSYEQYF. The CDR3 nucleotides are TGTGCCAGCAGCTTGGGAGGGGACAGCTCCTACGAGCAGTACTTC.

The V call is TRBV7-9, the J call TRBJ2-1; 12 bases match TRBD2. V shed 5 bases and J 7 bases; nucleotides not matched to a gene: 6. This CDR3 contains 15 residues. CDR1 and CDR2 (germline): SEHNR, FQNEAQ (reference sequence). CDR3 loop: CASSPFTSGGNEQFF. The CDR3 DNA sequence: TGTGCCAGCAGCCCTTTCACTAGCGGGGGGAATGAGCAGTTCTTC.

V is TRBV27 and J is TRBJ2-3; 13 nucleotides align to TRBD2. The V segment lost 4 bases and the J segment 0 bases; nucleotides outside the gene matches: 10. CDR3 length equals 19 residues. Germline CDR1 MNHEY, CDR2 SMNVEV (reference sequence). The CDR3 here is CASSSHLGTSGASTDTQYF. The CDR3 DNA is TGTGCCAGCAGTTCGCACCTGGGGACTAGCGGGGCAAGCACAGATACGCAGTATTTT.

V and J are TRBV14 and TRBJ1-2; no firm D call. Germline loops: CDR1 SGHDN, CDR2 FVKESK. The V gene lost 1 base and the J gene lost 2 bases, with 5 bases spanning the gap. CDR3 length: 13 residues. CDR3: CASSQGQNYGYTF. The DNA for the CDR3 is TGTGCCAGCAGCCAAGGACAAAACTATGGCTACACCTTC.

The chain recombines TRBV28 with TRBJ2-1, with 7 bases that match TRBD1. With V trimmed by 6 bases and J by 6 bases, 8 bases remained unmatched. The CDR3 length is 14 residues. From germline, CDR1 is MDHEN and CDR2 SYDVKM. The CDR3 reads CASSRQGVRNEQFF. The CDR3 region has the DNA TGTGCCAGCAGCCGACAGGGAGTGCGCAATGAGCAGTTCTTC.

The chain uses TRBV5-8 and TRBJ1-5, with no clear D. V lost 0 bases and J 9 bases, leaving 4 bases between the germline ends. Per germline, CDR1 SGHTS and CDR2 YDEGEE. CDR3 length equals 11 residues. In DNA, the CDR3 is TGTGCCAGCAGCTTGGGGCCGCCCCAGCATTTT. Residues: CASSLGPPQHF.

The V call is TRBV27, the J call TRBJ1-1, with 7 bases that match TRBD1. Germline lookup yields CDR1 MNHEY and CDR2 SMNVEV (reference sequence). The CDR3 has 14 residues. J was trimmed by 4 bases and V by 7 bases; bases with no gene match: 9. In DNA, the CDR3 is TGTGCCAGCATCCCCTTCCCAGGGGGCACTGAAGCTTTCTTT. Translation: CASIPFPGGTEAFF.

J is TRBJ2-2 and V is TRBV7-8; D remains ambiguous. Trimming removed 3 bases at V and 7 bases at J, with 9 bases between. This CDR3 contains 13 residues. CDR1 SGHVS and CDR2 FQNEAQ come from the germline V gene. The CDR3 reads CASSFYSYGELFF. The CDR3 DNA reads TGTGCCAGCAGCTTTTATAGCTACGGGGAGCTGTTTTTT. Filled out from reference TRBV7-8 and TRBJ2-2, the complete variable domain reads GAGVSQSPRYKVAKRGQDVALRCDPISGHVSLFWYQQALGQGPEFLTYFQNEAQLDKSGLPSDRFFAERPEGSVSTLKIQRTQQEDSAVYLCASSFYSYGELFFGEGSRLTVL.

The V call is TRBV5-5, the J call TRBJ2-7, with 7 bases fitting TRBD1. Germline V gene data show CDR1 as SGHKS and CDR2 as YYEKEE (reference sequence). The CDR3 spans 14 residues. J lost 2 bases, V lost 3 bases, and 5 bases had no gene match. CDR3 coding DNA: TGTGCCAGCAGCTCCGGGACAGAACCCTACGAGCAGTACTTC. Protein: CASSSGTEPYEQYF.

This chain joins TRBV4-2 and TRBJ1-2; 7 nucleotides agree with TRBD1. The CDR3 loop spans 15 amino acids. Germline V CDR1 and CDR2: LGHNA, YNFKEQ. J gave up 4 bases and V 0 bases, and 5 bases lay outside the gene matches. CDR3 DNA: TGTGCCAGCAGCCAAGAGGAGACAGGGCTCTATGGCTACACCTTC. Translated: CASSQEETGLYGYTF.

The chain joins TRBV5-4 to TRBJ2-7; 9 positions agree with TRBD2. This CDR3 region has 16 residues. The germline CDR1 and CDR2 sequences are SGHNT and YYREEE (reference sequence). Trimming removed 0 bases from V and 5 bases from J; junction bases left unmatched: 9. The CDR3 loop is CASSLDGAGGGNEQYF. For the CDR3, the DNA is TGTGCCAGCAGCTTGGATGGAGCGGGAGGTGGAAACGAGCAGTACTTC. The full variable domain, rest sourced from reference TRBV5-4 and TRBJ2-7, is ETGVTQSPTHLIKTRGQQVTLRCSSQSGHNTVSWYQQALGQGPQFIFQYYREEENGRGNFPPRFSGLQFPNYSSELNVNALELDDSALYLCASSLDGAGGGNEQYFGPGTRLTVT.

V usage is TRBV20-1 and J usage is TRBJ2-7, with D maybe TRBD1 (5 bases). CDR3 length: 11 amino acids. The germline V and J ends were trimmed by 4 bases and 3 bases, with 7 bases remaining between them. Germline V lookup: CDR1 DFQATT, CDR2 SNEGSKA (reference sequence). The CDR3 sequence is CSAKDSYEQYF. CDR3 nucleotides: TGCAGTGCTAAAGACAGCTACGAGCAGTACTTC.

The chain carries TRBV15 and TRBJ2-2; a possible D gene is TRBD1 (5 bases). Between the trimmed V and J ends, which lost 0 bases and 6 bases, there was a span of 8 bases. The CDR3 length is 14 residues. Germline V gene data show CDR1 as LNHNV and CDR2 as YYDKDF (reference sequence). The CDR3 loop is CATSRDLGAGELFF. Written as DNA, the CDR3 is TGTGCCACCAGCAGAGATTTAGGGGCCGGGGAGCTGTTTTTT.